The clone carrying this TCR beta chain came up many times. This CDR3 is 16 amino acids long. V was pared by 4 bases and J by 0 bases, with 4 bases of the junction left unmatched. Germline loops: CDR1 MNHEY, CDR2 SVGEGT. The record originates from a study of T cells in Graves' hyperthyroidism and ophthalmopathy. Hyperthyroidism, newly diagnosed and lasting under 2 months, affected patients aged 18 to 65. Amplification targeted TCR beta CDR3 regions from RNA transcripts. HTBI primers drove first-round RT-PCR of the TCR CDR3. TCRdb itself ran the multiplex PCR reads through MiXCR, one entry per CDR3 protein. The table shows about 360,000 distinct CDR3 sequences, with approximately 20% occurring only once.

The sample was blood. V and J are TRBV6-2 or TRBV6-3 and TRBJ1-5; 9 positions agree with TRBD1. The source is a woman under 30 with Graves' hyperthyroidism. This chain's CDR3 is CASSSYRGPSNQPQHF. In nucleotides, the CDR3 is TGTGCCAGCAGTTCGTACAGGGGGCCTAGCAATCAGCCCCAGCATTTT.